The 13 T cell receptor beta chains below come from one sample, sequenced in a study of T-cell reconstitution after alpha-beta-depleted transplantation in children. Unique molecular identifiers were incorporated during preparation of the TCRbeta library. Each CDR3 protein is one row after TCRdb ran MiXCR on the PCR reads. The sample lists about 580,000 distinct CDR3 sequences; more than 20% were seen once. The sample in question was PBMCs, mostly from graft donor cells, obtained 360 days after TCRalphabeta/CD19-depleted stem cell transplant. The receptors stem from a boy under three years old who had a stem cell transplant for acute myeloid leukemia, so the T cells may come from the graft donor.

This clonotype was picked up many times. The CDR3 reads CASSRTPYEQYV. The CDR3 coding sequence is TGTGCCAGCAGTCGGACCCCCTACGAGCAGTACGTC. The V and J genes are TRBV28 and TRBJ2-7; D ambiguous. Germline V gene lookup returns CDR1 MDHEN and CDR2 SYDVKM. Trimming shortened V by 5 bases and J by 2 bases, and 7 bases separated the two germline ends. This CDR3 contains 12 residues.

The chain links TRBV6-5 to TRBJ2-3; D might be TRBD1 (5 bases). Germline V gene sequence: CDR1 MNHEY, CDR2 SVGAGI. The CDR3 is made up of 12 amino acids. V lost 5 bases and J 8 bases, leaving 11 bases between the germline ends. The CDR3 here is CASSRDRSTQYF. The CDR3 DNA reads TGTGCCAGCAGTCGCGACAGAAGTACGCAGTATTTT.

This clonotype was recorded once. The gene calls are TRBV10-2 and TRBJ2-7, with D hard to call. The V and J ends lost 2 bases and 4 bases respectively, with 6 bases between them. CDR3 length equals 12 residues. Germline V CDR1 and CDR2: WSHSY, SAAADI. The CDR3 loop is CASSEASYEQYV. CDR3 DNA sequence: TGCGCCAGCAGTGAGGCCAGTTACGAGCAGTACGTC.

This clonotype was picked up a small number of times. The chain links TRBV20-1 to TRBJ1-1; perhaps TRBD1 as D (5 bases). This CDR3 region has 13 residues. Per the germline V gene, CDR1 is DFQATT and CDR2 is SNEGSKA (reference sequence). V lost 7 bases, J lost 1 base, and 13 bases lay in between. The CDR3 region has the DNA TGCAGTGATGGGGGGGAAAGGAACACTGAAGCTTTCTTT. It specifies CSDGGERNTEAFF.

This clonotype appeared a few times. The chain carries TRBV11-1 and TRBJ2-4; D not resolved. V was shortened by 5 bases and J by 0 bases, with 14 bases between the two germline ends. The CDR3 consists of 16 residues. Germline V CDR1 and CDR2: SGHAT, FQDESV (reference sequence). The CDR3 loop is CASSAMNNEAKNIQYF. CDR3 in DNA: TGTGCCAGCAGCGCGATGAACAATGAAGCCAAAAACATTCAGTACTTC. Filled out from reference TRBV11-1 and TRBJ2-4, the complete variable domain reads EAEVAQSPRYKITEKSQAVAFWCDPISGHATLYWYRQILGQGPELLVQFQDESVVDDSQLPKDRFSAERLKGVDSTLKIQPAELGDSAMYLCASSAMNNEAKNIQYFGAGTRLSVL.

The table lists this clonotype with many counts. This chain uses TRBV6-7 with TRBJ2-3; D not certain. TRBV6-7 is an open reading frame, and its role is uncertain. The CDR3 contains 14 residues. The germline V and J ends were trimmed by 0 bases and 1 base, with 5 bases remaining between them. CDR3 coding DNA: TGTGCCAGCAGTTACTCGCCTGGCACAGATACGCAGTATTTT. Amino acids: CASSYSPGTDTQYF.

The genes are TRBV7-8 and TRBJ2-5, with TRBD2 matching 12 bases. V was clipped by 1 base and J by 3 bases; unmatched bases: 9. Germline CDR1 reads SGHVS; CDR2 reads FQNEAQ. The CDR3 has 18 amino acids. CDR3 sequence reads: CASSLVPSGGVMEETQYF. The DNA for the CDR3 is TGTGCCAGCAGCTTAGTCCCTAGCGGGGGGGTAATGGAAGAGACCCAGTACTTC.

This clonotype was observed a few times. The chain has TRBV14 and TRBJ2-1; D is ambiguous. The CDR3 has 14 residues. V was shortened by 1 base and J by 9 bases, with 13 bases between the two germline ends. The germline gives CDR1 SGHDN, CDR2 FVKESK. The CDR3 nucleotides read TGTGCCAGCAGCCAAGGAGTCACATACGCTGAGCAGTTCTTC. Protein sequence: CASSQGVTYAEQFF.

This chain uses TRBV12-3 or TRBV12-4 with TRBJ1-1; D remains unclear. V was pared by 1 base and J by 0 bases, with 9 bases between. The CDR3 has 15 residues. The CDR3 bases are TGTGCCAGCAGTTTAGGATTCCAGCTGAACACTGAAGCTTTCTTT. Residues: CASSLGFQLNTEAFF.

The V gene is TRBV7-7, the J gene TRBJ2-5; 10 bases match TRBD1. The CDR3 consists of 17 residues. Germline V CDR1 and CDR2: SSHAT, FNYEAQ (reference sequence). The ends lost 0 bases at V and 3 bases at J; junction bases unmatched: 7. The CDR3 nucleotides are TGTGCCAGCAGCTTAGCGACGGGCGGGACAGGGGAAGAGACCCAGTACTTC. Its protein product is CASSLATGGTGEETQYF. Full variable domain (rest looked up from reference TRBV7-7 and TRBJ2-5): GAGVSQSPRYKVTKRGQDVTLRCDPISSHATLYWYQQALGQGPEFLTYFNYEAQPDKSGLPSDRFSAERPEGSISTLTIQRTEQRDSAMYRCASSLATGGTGEETQYFGPGTRLLVL.

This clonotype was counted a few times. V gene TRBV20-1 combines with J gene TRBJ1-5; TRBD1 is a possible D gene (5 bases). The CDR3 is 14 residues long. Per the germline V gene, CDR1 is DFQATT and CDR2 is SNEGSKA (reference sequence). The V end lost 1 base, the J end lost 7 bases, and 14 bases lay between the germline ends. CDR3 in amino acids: CSARVPEEGQPQHF. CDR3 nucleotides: TGCAGTGCTAGAGTCCCTGAGGAGGGGCAGCCCCAGCATTTT.

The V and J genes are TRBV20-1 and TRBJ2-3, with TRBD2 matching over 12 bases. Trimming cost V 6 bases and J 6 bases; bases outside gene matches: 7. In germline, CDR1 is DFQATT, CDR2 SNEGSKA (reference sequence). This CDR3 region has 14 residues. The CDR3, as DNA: TGCAGTGCCGCTAGCGGGGGGGCGAGGGATACGCAGTATTTT. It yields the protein CSAASGGARDTQYF.

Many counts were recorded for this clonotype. The CDR3 DNA reads TGCAGTGCTAGCAGGTTGTCTGGAAACACCATATATTTT. This encodes CSASRLSGNTIYF. This chain connects TRBV20-1 to TRBJ1-3; D not resolved. Trimming cost V 3 bases and J 1 base, with 7 bases left between them. In germline, CDR1 is DFQATT, CDR2 SNEGSKA (reference sequence). This CDR3 has 13 amino acids.